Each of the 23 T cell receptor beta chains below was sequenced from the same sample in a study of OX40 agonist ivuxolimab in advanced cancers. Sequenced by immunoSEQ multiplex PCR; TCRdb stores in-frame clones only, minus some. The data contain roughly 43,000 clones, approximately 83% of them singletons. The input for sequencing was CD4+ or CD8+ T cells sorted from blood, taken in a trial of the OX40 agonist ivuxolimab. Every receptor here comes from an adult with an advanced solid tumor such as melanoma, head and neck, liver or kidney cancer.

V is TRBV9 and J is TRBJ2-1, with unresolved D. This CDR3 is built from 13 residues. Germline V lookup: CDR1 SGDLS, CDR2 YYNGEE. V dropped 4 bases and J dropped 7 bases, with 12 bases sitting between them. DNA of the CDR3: TGTGCCAGCAGCCTCCCGACCGAGAATGAGCAGTTCTTC. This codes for CASSLPTENEQFF. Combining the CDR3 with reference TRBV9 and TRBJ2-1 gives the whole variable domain DSGVTQTPKHLITATGQRVTLRCSPRSGDLSVYWYQQSLDQGLQFLIQYYNGEERAKGNILERFSAQQFPDLHSELNLSSLELGDSALYFCASSLPTENEQFFGPGTRLTVL.

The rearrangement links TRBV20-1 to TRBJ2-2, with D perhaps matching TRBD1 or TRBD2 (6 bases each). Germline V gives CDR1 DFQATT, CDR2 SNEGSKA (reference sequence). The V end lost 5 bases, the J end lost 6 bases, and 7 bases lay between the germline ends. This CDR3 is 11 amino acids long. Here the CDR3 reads CSAGGPGELFF. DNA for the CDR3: TGCAGTGCTGGGGGGCCCGGGGAGCTGTTTTTT.

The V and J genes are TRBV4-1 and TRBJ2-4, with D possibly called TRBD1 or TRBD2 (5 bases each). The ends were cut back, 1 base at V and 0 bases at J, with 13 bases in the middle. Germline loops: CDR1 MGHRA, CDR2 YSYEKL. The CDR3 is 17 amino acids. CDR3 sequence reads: CASSQVQEAKAKNIQYF. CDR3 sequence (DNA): TGCGCCAGCAGCCAAGTACAGGAGGCTAAAGCCAAAAACATTCAGTACTTC.

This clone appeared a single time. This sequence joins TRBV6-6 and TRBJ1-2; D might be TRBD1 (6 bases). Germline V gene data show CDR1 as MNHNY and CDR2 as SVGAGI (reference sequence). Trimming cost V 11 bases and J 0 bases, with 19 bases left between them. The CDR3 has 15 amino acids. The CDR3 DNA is TGTGCCTATTTTGTGTGGGGGCGGGCTAACTATGGCTACACCTTC. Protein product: CAYFVWGRANYGYTF.

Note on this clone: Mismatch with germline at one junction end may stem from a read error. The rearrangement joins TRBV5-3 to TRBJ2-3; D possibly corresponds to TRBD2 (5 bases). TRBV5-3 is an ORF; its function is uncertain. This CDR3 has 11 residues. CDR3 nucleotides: TGTGCCAGAAGCGTTAAAAGCGGCATTACCTTT. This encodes CARSVKSGITF.

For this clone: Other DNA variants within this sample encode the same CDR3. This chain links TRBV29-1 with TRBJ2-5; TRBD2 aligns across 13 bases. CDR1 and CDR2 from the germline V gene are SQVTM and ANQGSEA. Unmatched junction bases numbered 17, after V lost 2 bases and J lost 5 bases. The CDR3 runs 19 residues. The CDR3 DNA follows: TGCAGCGTTGAAAGCGTACTAGCGGGGGGGCAGGTCTTAATTGAGACCCAGTACTTC. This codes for CSVESVLAGGQVLIETQYF.

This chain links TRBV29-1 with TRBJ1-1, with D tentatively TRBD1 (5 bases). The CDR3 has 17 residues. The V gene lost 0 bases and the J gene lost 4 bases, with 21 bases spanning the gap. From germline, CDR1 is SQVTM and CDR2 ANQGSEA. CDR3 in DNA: TGCAGCGTTGAAGACCCCCGCCAATTTGGGGGAACCACTGAAGCTTTCTTT. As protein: CSVEDPRQFGGTTEAFF.

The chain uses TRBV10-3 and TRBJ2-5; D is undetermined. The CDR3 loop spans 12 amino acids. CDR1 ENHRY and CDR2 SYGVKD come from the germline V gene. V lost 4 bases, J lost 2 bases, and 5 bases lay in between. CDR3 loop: CAISANQETQYF. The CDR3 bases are TGTGCCATCAGTGCAAATCAAGAGACCCAGTACTTC.

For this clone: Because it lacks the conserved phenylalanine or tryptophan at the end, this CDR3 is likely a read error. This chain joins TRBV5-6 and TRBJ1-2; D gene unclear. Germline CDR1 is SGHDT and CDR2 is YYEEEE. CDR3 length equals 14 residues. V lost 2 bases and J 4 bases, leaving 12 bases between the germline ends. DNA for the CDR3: TGTGCCAGCAGCTTATTCTACAGTCCCTATGGCTACACCCTC. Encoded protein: CASSLFYSPYGYTL.

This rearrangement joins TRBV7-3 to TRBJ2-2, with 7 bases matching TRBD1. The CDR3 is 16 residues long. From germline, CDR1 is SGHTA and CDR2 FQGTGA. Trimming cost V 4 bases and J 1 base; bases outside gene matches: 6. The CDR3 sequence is CASSSTGTVNTGELFF. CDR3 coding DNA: TGTGCCAGCAGCTCGACCGGGACAGTGAACACCGGGGAGCTGTTTTTT.

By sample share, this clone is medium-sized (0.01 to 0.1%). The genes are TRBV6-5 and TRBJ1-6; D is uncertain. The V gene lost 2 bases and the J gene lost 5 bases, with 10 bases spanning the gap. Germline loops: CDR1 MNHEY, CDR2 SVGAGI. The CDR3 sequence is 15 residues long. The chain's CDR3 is CASSYPRENNSPLHF. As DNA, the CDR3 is TGTGCCAGCAGTTACCCGAGAGAAAATAATTCACCCCTCCACTTT.

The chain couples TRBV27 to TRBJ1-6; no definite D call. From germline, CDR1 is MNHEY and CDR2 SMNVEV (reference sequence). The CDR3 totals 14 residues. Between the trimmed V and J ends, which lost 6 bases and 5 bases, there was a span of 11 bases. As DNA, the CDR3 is TGTGCCAGCAGCTCGACATGGAATAATTCACCCCTCCACTTT. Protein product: CASSSTWNNSPLHF.

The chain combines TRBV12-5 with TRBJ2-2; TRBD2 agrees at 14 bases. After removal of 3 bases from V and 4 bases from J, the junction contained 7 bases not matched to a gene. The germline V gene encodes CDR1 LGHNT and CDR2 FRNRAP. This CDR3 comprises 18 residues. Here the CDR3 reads CASGFATSGGAPTGELFF. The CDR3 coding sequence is TGTGCTAGTGGTTTCGCGACTAGCGGGGGGGCCCCCACCGGGGAGCTGTTTTTT. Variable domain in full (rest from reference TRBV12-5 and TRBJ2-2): DARVTQTPRHKVTEMGQEVTMRCQPILGHNTVFWYRQTMMQGLELLAYFRNRAPLDDSGMPKDRFSAEMPDATLATLKIQPSEPRDSAVYFCASGFATSGGAPTGELFFGEGSRLTVL.

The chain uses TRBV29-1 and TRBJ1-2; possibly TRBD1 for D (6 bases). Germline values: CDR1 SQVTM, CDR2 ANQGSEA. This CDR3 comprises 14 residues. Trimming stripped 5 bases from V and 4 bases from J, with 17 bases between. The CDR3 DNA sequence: TGCAGCGTTATACCGACAGGTTTTGGCTATGGCTACACCTTC. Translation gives CSVIPTGFGYGYTF.

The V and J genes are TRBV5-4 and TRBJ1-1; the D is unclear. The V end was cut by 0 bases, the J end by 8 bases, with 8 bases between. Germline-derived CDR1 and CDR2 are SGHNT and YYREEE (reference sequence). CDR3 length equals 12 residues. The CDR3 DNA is TGTGCCAGCAGCTTGGGGGTGAGGGAAGCTTTCTTT. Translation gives CASSLGVREAFF.

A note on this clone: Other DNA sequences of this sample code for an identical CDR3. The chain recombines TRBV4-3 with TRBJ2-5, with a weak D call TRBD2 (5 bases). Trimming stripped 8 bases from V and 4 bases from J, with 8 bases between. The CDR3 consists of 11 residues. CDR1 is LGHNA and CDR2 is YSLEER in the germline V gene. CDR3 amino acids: CASREGETQYF. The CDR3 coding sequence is TGCGCCAGCCGTGAGGGAGAGACCCAGTACTTC.

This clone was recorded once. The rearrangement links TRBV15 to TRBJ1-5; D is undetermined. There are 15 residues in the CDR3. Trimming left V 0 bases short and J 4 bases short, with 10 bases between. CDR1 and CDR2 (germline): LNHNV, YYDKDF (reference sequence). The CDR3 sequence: CATSRDPGYNQPQHF. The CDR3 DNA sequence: TGTGCCACCAGCAGAGATCCGGGGTATAATCAGCCCCAGCATTTT.

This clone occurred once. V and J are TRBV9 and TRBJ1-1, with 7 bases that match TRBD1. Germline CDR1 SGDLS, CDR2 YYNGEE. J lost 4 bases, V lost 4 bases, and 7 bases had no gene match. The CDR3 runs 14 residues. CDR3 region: CASSPRQGITEAFF. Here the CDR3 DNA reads TGTGCCAGCAGCCCTCGACAGGGAATCACTGAAGCTTTCTTT. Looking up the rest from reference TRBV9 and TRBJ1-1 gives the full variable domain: DSGVTQTPKHLITATGQRVTLRCSPRSGDLSVYWYQQSLDQGLQFLIQYYNGEERAKGNILERFSAQQFPDLHSELNLSSLELGDSALYFCASSPRQGITEAFFGQGTRLTVV.

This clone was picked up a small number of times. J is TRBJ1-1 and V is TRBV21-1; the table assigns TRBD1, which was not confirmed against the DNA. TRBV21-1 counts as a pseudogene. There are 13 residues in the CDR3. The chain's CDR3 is CASYMDRYTEAFF. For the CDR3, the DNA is TGTGCCAGCTACATGGACAGATACACTGAAGCTTTCTTT.

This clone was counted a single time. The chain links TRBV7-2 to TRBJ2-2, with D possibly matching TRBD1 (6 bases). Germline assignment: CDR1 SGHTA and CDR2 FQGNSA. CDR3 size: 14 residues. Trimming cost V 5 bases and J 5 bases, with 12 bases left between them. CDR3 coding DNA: TGTGCCAGCAGCCAGGACAGAATAACCGGGGAGCTGTTTTTT. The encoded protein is CASSQDRITGELFF.

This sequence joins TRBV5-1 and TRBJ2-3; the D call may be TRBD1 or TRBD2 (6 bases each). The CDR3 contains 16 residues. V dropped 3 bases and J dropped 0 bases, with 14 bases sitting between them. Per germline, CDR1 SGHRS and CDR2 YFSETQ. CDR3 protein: CASSSGAATSTDTQYF. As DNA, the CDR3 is TGCGCCAGCAGCTCGGGGGCGGCAACTAGCACAGATACGCAGTATTTT.

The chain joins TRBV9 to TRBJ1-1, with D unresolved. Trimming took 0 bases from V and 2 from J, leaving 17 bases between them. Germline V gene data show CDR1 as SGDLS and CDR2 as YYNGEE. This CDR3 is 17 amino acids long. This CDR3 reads CASSVGGGSIINTEAFF. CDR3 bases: TGTGCCAGCAGCGTAGGAGGTGGCTCAATTATTAACACTGAAGCTTTCTTT.

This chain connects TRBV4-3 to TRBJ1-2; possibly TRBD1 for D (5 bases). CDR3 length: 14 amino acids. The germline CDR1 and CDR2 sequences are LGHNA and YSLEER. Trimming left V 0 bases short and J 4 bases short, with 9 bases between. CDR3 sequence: CASSQERGGYGYTF. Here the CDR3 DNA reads TGCGCCAGCAGCCAAGAGCGGGGGGGCTATGGCTACACCTTC.